This TCR beta chain was found in a study of long-term antiretroviral therapy in people with HIV. This CDR3 comprises 18 residues. Germline V lookup: CDR1 SNHLY, CDR2 FYNNEI. Trimming took 3 bases from V and 2 from J; bases not matched to a gene: 9. It was version v3.0 of the immunoSEQ assay that was run at survey level. Method: immunoSEQ multiplex PCR; TCRdb's copy keeps in-frame clones and lacks some. The data hold around 12,000 clones, with roughly 80% observed a single time. The specimen comprised unsorted PBMCs, sampled 1.2 years after starting antiretroviral therapy. The receptor's source is a middle-aged man with HIV. This sequence joins TRBV2 and TRBJ2-3, with 12 bases that match TRBD2. DNA of the CDR3: TGTGCCAGCAGTGACACTAGCGGGGGGCCTTTTGTCACAGATACGCAGTATTTT. It yields the protein CASSDTSGGPFVTDTQYF.